The present entry profiles one T cell receptor (beta chain) with its context. Its target is not known. This sequence may be a read error, since a much larger clone differs from it by one base. Germline values: CDR1 DFQATT, CDR2 SNEGSKA (reference sequence). This CDR3 spans 12 amino acids. This entry belongs to a study of glioma-infiltrating T cells. General study results and limits: Tissue and blood shared very few CDR3 sequences.

Using RNA template, CDR3s of TCR alpha and beta were amplified with iRepertoire arm-PCR. In TCRdb, the multiplex PCR reads were re-called with MiXCR into one record per CDR3 protein. Of some 160,000 distinct CDR3 sequences in the sample, around 45% were seen once. Sequenced: glioma tissue, nonneoplastic brain tissue, or PBMCs (not recorded which). The chain employs TRBV20-1 and TRBJ2-1, with no clear D. The clonotype was recovered from a human donor with low-grade glioma or glioblastoma, undergoing nonglioma brain surgery, or in good health (not recorded which). This CDR3 is CSASPPVDEEFF. In DNA, the CDR3 is TGCAGTGCTTCGCCTCCCGTGGATGAGGAGTTCTTC.